This T cell receptor (beta chain) was recorded in a study of shared clonotypes between healthy human individuals. This clone was detected once. CDR1 is GTSNPN and CDR2 is SVGIG in the germline V gene (reference sequence). The CDR3 contains 13 residues. V dropped 6 bases and J dropped 8; count of bases not matched to a gene: 7. Per the original methods: Junction-only sequences produced by ImmunoSEQ had no quality scores, so filtering differed. Data came from immunoSEQ multiplex PCR; TCRdb stores just in-frame clones and leaves some out. V and J calls and clone size come straight from that table; D and trimming were deduced from the DNA. The sample holds around 750,000 clones; roughly 70% are singletons and the top ten take more than 1.5%.

The TCR sequence derives from a woman aged 25 to 39 in good health. The chain recombines TRBV30 with TRBJ1-4; 9 bases map to TRBD1. Sequenced sample: memory CD4+ T cells sorted from blood. Documented subset: CD45RA-negative fraction. CDR3 sequence: CACNWDRAEKLFF. Here the CDR3 DNA reads TGTGCCTGCAACTGGGACAGGGCGGAAAAACTGTTTTTT.